This T cell receptor beta chain was sequenced during a study of beta chain features in type 1 diabetes. A remark on this clone: Its antigen is unidentified.

Study-level points and caveats: More deletions and fewer insertions at VDJ junctions were found in patients with type 1 diabetes.

Expressed TCRB transcripts got sequenced, as all isolated RNA was reverse transcribed. Sequencing used immunoSEQ multiplex PCR; TCRdb keeps in-frame clones, though not all of them. Altogether around 180,000 clones are present, about 13% being singletons, with the ten largest covering 0.62%. This clonotype was obtained from a woman younger than 35 in good health. Sequenced material: central memory CD4+ T cells from blood.

The DNA of the CDR3 is TGTGCCAGCAGTCAGGGGTACGAGACCCAGTACTTC. Its protein product is CASSQGYETQYF. J is TRBJ2-5 and V is TRBV6-5; a weak D match, TRBD1 (6 bases). The CDR3 totals 12 residues. Germline CDR1 is MNHEY and CDR2 is SVGAGI. With 5 bases removed from V and 5 bases from J, the gap between germline ends came to 9 bases.